This T cell receptor (beta chain) was captured in a study of T cell responses to AZD1222 COVID-19 vaccine. Study findings and constraints: Baseline testing showed seropositivity in only a handful of AZD1222 recipients.

Produced via immunoSEQ multiplex PCR; TCRdb's table is partial and in-frame only. The sample holds approximately 110,000 clones, roughly 87% seen once. Concerning this clone itself: What it binds is unknown.

The sequences come from peripheral blood, collected on day 0 of AZD1222 vaccination. The clonotype was recovered from an adult in good health.

Here the CDR3 DNA reads TGTGCCAGCAGCGTAGACAGGGTCGGGGAGCTGTTTTTT. It translates to CASSVDRVGELFF. The V and J genes are TRBV5-8 and TRBJ2-2; TRBD1 aligns across 7 bases. This CDR3 is built from 13 residues. Germline V gene lookup returns CDR1 SGHTS and CDR2 YDEGEE. V dropped 4 bases and J dropped 7; count of bases not matched to a gene: 4.